This is a list of T cell receptor beta chains from one sample in a study of OX40 agonist ivuxolimab in advanced cancers. Assay used: immunoSEQ multiplex PCR; TCRdb lists only in-frame clones, some missing. The top ten hold 2.8% of the sample, which has 53,000 or so clones, around four fifths seen once. Here the sequenced sample was CD4+ or CD8+ T cells sorted from blood, taken in a trial of the OX40 agonist ivuxolimab. These receptors all stem from an adult with an advanced solid tumor such as melanoma, head and neck, liver or kidney cancer. CDR3s include the opening cysteine and the closing phenylalanine or tryptophan. A D gene is named only where the DNA matches it firmly. Expanded clones get a size class; other rows say once, few or many, or leave the size out.

d_call,cdr3_length,v_call,j_call,clone_size,cdr3_aa,cdr3_nt
-,12,TRBV5-6,TRBJ2-1,-,CASGFTSNEQFF,TGTGCCAGCGGATTCACGAGCAATGAGCAGTTCTTC
TRBD1,15,TRBV5-5,TRBJ1-2,-,CASSFGDRSFANPSF,TGTGCCAGCAGCTTCGGGGACAGGTCCTTTGCTAACCCTAGCTTC
-,14,TRBV2,TRBJ2-1,-,CASWTGISYNEQFF,TGTGCCAGCTGGACGGGGATTTCCTACAATGAGCAGTTCTTC
-,15,TRBV5-1,TRBJ2-1,-,CASSFRGESDNEQFF,TGCGCCAGCAGCTTTAGGGGGGAATCCGACAATGAGCAGTTCTTC
TRBD1,15,TRBV18,TRBJ2-7,-,CASSPPSQGAYEQYF,TGTGCCAGCTCACCACCAAGCCAGGGGGCCTACGAGCAGTACTTC
TRBD2,16,TRBV5-1,TRBJ2-1,-,CASSSPTSGKQGEQFF,TGCGCCAGCAGCTCACCGACTAGCGGGAAACAAGGTGAGCAGTTCTTC
TRBD2,15,TRBV5-4,TRBJ2-7,-,CASSQTSGGSYEQYF,TGTGCCAGCAGCCAAACTAGCGGGGGTTCCTACGAGCAGTACTTC
-,15,TRBV5-1,TRBJ1-1,-,CASSLAYLPNTEAFF,TGCGCCAGCAGCTTGGCCTATTTGCCGAACACTGAAGCTTTCTTT
-,15,TRBV4-2,TRBJ1-3,-,CASSQWNERGNTIYF,TGTGCCAGCAGCCAATGGAATGAGAGGGGAAACACCATATATTTT
TRBD1,17,TRBV7-1,TRBJ2-3,-,CASSLAWGQGSTDTQYF,TGTGCCAGCAGCTTAGCCTGGGGACAGGGGTCCACAGATACGCAGTATTTT
-,14,TRBV6-5,TRBJ1-6,-,CASSPRQWGSPLHF,TGTGCCAGCAGTCCCCGACAGTGGGGTTCACCCCTCCACTTT
-,16,TRBV4-3,TRBJ2-7,-,CASSQEGGGGTYEQYF,TGCGCCAGCAGCCAAGAAGGAGGCGGGGGCACTTACGAGCAGTACTTC
-,12,TRBV29-1,TRBJ1-1,few,CSAGQSNTEAFF,TGCAGCGCAGGACAGTCAAACACTGAAGCTTTCTTT
TRBD2,14,TRBV30,TRBJ2-5,-,CAWSGEGSAATQYF,TGTGCCTGGAGTGGGGAGGGGAGTGCCGCGACCCAGTACTTC
-,13,TRBV18,TRBJ1-1,once,CASSPQGSTEAFF,TGTGCCAGCTCCCCACAGGGATCCACTGAAGCTTTCTTT
-,17,TRBV10-3,TRBJ2-6,-,CAISEGTASSGANVLTF,TGTGCCATCAGTGAGGGGACGGCTAGCTCTGGGGCCAACGTCCTGACTTTC
TRBD2,16,TRBV7-9,TRBJ2-1,-,CAIPIRTAGGRNEQFF,TGTGCCATCCCGATCCGGACGGCGGGGGGGCGCAATGAGCAGTTCTTC
-,16,TRBV19,TRBJ2-1,-,CASSISRELFYNEQFF,TGTGCCAGTAGTATCTCCAGGGAACTATTCTACAATGAGCAGTTCTTC
TRBD2,17,TRBV27,TRBJ2-3,-,CASSSLKLAGASDTQYF,TGTGCCAGCAGTTCCCTAAAACTAGCGGGGGCATCAGATACGCAGTATTTT
TRBD2,16,TRBV29-1,TRBJ2-1,many,CSVELAGLGRDNEQFF,TGCAGCGTTGAACTAGCGGGTCTCGGGAGGGACAATGAGCAGTTCTTC